This T cell receptor (beta chain) was captured in a study of CD8 T cells in Susac syndrome (dated by TCRdb to the late 2010s). For the study in its entirety: Repertoire sequencing was used to test whether CD8+ T cell activation and differentiation in Susac syndrome was antigen driven. CD8+ T cell repertoire clonality was compared between about 12 healthy donors, around 14 Susac syndrome patients and roughly 15 multiple sclerosis patients. The research as a whole found: The study acknowledged that relatively few individuals were included in the TCR sequencing and HLA analysis.

This clonotype was seen only a few times. Its antigen is currently not known. No quality values exist for individual bases; no much larger clone is one base distant. RNA was extracted using the RNeasy kit, and roughly 0.5 to 1 ug of the RNA was reverse transcribed with random hexamers. The immunoSEQ multiplex PCR assay, covering 54 Vbeta and 13 Jbeta segments, was used to amplify TCR beta CDR3 regions. PCR amplification bias was corrected using a synthetic template baseline for primer optimization and computational correction. The study's processing was this. Only productive sequences were kept, with reads annotated to V, D and J genes according to IMGT and analyzed in immunoSEQ Analyzer. Clonality was computed as one minus Shannon entropy normalized by log2 of the number of productive unique sequences. Public and private clones were assessed among the 100 most prevalent clones of each patient and control. Susac-specific clones were defined as absent from healthy and MS cohorts, 850 to 1,300 published viral clones and other ImmuneACCESS disease sequences. Clones were called with MiXCR by TCRdb after fastp trimmed the public reads at Q25, and only in-frame beta chains were retained. Here each entry gathers all rows of one CDR3 protein and keeps the most common genes and DNA. TCRdb's processing, not the study's, gives the V and J calls here. Here the sample has about 300,000 distinct CDR3 sequences; approximately 85% occur a single time. The top ten clonotypes cover 0.21% of the sample.

Deletion took 0 bases off V and 6 bases off J, with a span of 12 bases between the germline ends. In the germline V gene, CDR1 corresponds to MGHRA and CDR2 to YSYEKL. Spanning cysteine to phenylalanine, the CDR3 consists of 15 amino acids. Here the CDR3 DNA is all that survives: 45 bases in frame from base 1. High-throughput TCR beta sequencing profiled peripheral blood CD8+ and CD4+ T cells from healthy donors, Susac syndrome patients and multiple sclerosis patients. The multiple sclerosis controls were treatment-naive patients who had stable or active relapsing-remitting disease and met the revised McDonald criteria. Bulk CD8+ and CD4+ T cells were purified magnetically by negative isolation, whereas CD8+ TEMRA cells were enriched by FACS. Blood was drawn into EDTA tubes, processed within 24 hours, and PBMCs were isolated by density gradient centrifugation. PBMCs intended for TCR sequencing were frozen in liquid nitrogen and were later thawed in a 37 degrees C water bath. The sorted or isolated CD4+, CD8+ and CD8+ TEMRA cells had a purity of 90% or higher.

The receptor's source is a human donor with multiple sclerosis. Material for sequencing was CD8+ T cells from PBMCs. In this chain, TRBV4-1 is recombined with TRBJ1-5, with the D segment identity uncertain. The CDR3 has the sequence CASSQDGQAIQPQHF. The DNA reads TGCGCCAGCAGCCAAGATGGGCAGGCCATTCAGCCCCAGCATTTT.